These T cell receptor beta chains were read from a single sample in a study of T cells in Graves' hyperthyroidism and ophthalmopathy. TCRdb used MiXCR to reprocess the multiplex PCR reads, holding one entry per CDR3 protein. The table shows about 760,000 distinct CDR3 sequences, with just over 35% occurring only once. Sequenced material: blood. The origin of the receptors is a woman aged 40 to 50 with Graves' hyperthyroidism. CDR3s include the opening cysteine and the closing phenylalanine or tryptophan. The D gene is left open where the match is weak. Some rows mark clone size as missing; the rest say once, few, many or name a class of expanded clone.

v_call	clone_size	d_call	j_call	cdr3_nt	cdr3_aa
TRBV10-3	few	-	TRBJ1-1	TGTGCCATCAGTAACCTGTTCCGCACTGAAGCTTTCTTT	CAISNLFRTEAFF
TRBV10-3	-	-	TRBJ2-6	TGTGCCATCAGGGGACTCCCCTCTGGGGCCAACGTCCTGACTTTC	CAIRGLPSGANVLTF
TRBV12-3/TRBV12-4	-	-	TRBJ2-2	TGTGCCAGCAGTCCCTGGGACCTCGACTCCGGGGAGCTGTTTTTT	CASSPWDLDSGELFF
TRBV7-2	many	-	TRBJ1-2	TGTGCCAGCACCGTGGGGACAAACCGCTACACCTTC	CASTVGTNRYTF
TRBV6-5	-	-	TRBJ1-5	TGTGCCAGCAGTTACGACCAAATTCAGCCCCAGCATTTT	CASSYDQIQPQHF
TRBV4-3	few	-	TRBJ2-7	TGCGCCAGCAGCCAAAGAACGGGGTTAGCCTCGATCGGCGAGCAGTACTTC	CASSQRTGLASIGEQYF
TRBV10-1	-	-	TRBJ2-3	TGCGCCAGCAGTGACAGGGCTAGCACAGATACGCAGTATTTT	CASSDRASTDTQYF
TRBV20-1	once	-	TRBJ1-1	TGCAGTGAACGGTACGAGAACACTGAAGCTTTCTTT	CSERYENTEAFF
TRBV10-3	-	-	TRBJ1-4	TGTGCCATCAGTGAAACTAGCGGGAGGGCCGGGTTAATAAGGGAAAAACTGTTTTTT	CAISETSGRAGLIREKLFF
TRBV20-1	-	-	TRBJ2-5	TGCAGTGCTAGCGGGAGAGGGACCCAGTACTTC	CSASGRGTQYF
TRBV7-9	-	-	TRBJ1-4	TGTGCCAGCAGTTTCCCTGGGCAGGGTGGGAATGGCCCTGGGTATGAAAAACTGTTTTTT	CASSFPGQGGNGPGYEKLFF
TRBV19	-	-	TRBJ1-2	TGTGCCAGTAGTGGGGGCTCGGAGGACTATGGCTACACCTTC	CASSGGSEDYGYTF
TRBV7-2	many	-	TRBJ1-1	TGTGCCAGCACTCTGGGTCGTGGGGGACAAGCTTTCTTT	CASTLGRGGQAFF
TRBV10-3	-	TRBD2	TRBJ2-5	TGTGCCATCAGTGAGTCGGGGGGGACGGAGACCCAGTACTTC	CAISESGGTETQYF
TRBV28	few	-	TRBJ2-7	TGTGCCAGCGGGACTGCAACCTACGAGCAGTACTTC	CASGTATYEQYF
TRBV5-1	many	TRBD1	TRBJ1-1	TGCGCCAGCAGCTTGGTTGCAGGGGGAGTCACTGAAGCTTTCTTT	CASSLVAGGVTEAFF
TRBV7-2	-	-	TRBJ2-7	TGTGCCAGCAGCTTCATCCCCGGGACTGGATCCCCCTACGAGCAGTACTTC	CASSFIPGTGSPYEQYF
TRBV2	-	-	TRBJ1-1	TGTGCCAGCAGCAGATTAGAGGGGATGAACACTGAAGCTTTCTTT	CASSRLEGMNTEAFF
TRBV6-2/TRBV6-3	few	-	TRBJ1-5	TGTGCCAGCGGAAACAGGGTGGATCAGCCCCAGCATTTT	CASGNRVDQPQHF
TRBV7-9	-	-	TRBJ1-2	TGTGCCAGCAGCTTAGCACCGGGGAATGGCTACACCTTC	CASSLAPGNGYTF
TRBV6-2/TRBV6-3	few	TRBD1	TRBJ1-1	TGTGCCAGCACGCTCCGGGACAGGCCGAACACTGAAGCTTTCTTT	CASTLRDRPNTEAFF
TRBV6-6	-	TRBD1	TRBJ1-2	TGTGCCAGCAGTTACTCATTCGGGACAGGGGGTAATGGCTACACCTTC	CASSYSFGTGGNGYTF
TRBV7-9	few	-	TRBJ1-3	TGTGCCAGCACCCCAACACGCAGCATATATGGTGGAAACACCATATATTTT	CASTPTRSIYGGNTIYF
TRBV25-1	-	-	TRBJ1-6	TGTGCCAGCTCACAAACCCCGGAGACTGGGGCACCCCTCCACTTT	CASSQTPETGAPLHF
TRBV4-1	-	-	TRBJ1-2	TGCGCCAGCAGCCAAGATGAGCAGACTTATGGCTACACCTTC	CASSQDEQTYGYTF
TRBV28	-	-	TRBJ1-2	TGTGCCAGCGTTTCTTATCGGGCGTCATATGGCTACACCTTC	CASVSYRASYGYTF
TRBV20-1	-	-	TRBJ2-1	TGCAGTGCTAGAGTTCTCGCGTACAATGAGCAGTTCTTC	CSARVLAYNEQFF
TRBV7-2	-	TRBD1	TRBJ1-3	TGTGCCAGCAGCTCCGGGCTAAGGGGGCGAAGTGGAAACACCATATATTTT	CASSSGLRGRSGNTIYF
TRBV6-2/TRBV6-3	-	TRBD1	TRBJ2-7	TGTGCCAGCAGTCGGGACAGGGGGTTAAACTACGAGCAGTACTTC	CASSRDRGLNYEQYF
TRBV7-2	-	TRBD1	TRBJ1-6	TGTGCCAGCAGCCCCCGGACAGGGGGCGCACCCCTCCACTTT	CASSPRTGGAPLHF
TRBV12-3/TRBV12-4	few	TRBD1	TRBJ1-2	TGTGCCAGCAGTTCGGCGACAGGGTATGGTGGCTACACCTTC	CASSSATGYGGYTF
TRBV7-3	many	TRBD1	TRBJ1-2	TGTGCCAGCAGCGCATCGACAGGGACGGGCTACACCTTC	CASSASTGTGYTF
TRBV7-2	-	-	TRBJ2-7	TGTGCCAGCATTCACCGGGTCAGCGGCACCTACGAGCAGTACTTC	CASIHRVSGTYEQYF
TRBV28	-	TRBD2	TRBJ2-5	TGTGCCAGCAGTCTCATAGCGGGAGATCAACAAGAGACCCAGTACTTC	CASSLIAGDQQETQYF
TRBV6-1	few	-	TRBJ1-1	TGTGCCAGCAGTTATGAGGGGATTGCTGAAGCTTTCTTT	CASSYEGIAEAFF
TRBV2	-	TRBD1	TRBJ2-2	TGTGCCAGCAGTGACCGGGACAGGGGCCTTAACACCGGGGAGCTGTTTTTT	CASSDRDRGLNTGELFF
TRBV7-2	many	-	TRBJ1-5	TGTGCCAGCAGCTCATCGGTTGTCAATCAGCCCCAGCATTTT	CASSSSVVNQPQHF
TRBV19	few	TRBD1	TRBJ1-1	TGTGCCAGTAGTATAGGGACAGGGGGCTTTTTTAACACTGAAGCTTTCTTT	CASSIGTGGFFNTEAFF
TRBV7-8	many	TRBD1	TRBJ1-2	TGTGCCACCCGACAGGGATCGGCTAACTATGGCTACACCTTC	CATRQGSANYGYTF
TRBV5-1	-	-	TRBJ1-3	TGCGCCAGCAGCTTCGAGACAGGAGGAATCTCAGGAAACACCATATATTTT	CASSFETGGISGNTIYF
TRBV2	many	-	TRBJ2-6	TGTGCCAGCAGTGCAGTAGCAGTAAATTCTGGGGCCAACGTCCTGACTTTC	CASSAVAVNSGANVLTF
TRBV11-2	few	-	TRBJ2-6	TGTGCCAGCAGTTTATACGGGGGCCACAACGTCCTGACTTTC	CASSLYGGHNVLTF
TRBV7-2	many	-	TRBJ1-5	TGTGCCAGCAGTCGTTACACGAATCAGCCCCAGCATTTT	CASSRYTNQPQHF
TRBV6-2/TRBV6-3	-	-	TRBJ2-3	TGTGCCAGCAGGGAGCGGGATACGCAGTATTTT	CASRERDTQYF
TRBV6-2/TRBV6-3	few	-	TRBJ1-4	TGTGCCAGCAGACCGCCGGGAGAGGAAAAACTGTTTTTT	CASRPPGEEKLFF
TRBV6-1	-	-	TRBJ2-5	TGTGCCAGCAGTGAAAACAGGGCGGGGACCCAGTACTTC	CASSENRAGTQYF
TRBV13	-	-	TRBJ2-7	TGTGCCAGCAGCGCAGACCAAGGGAGCCAGTACTTC	CASSADQGSQYF
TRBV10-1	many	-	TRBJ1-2	TGCGCCAGCAACGACGGGAAAAGCTATGGCTACACCTTC	CASNDGKSYGYTF
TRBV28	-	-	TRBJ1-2	TGTGCCAGCAGTTTCGGCCCTCTTAGCTACACCTTC	CASSFGPLSYTF
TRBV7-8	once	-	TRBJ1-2	TGTGCCAGCAGTGGCCTCCCCTACGGAAATGGCTACACCTTC	CASSGLPYGNGYTF
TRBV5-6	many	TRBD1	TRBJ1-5	TGTGCCAGCAGCCGCCTGGACAGGGTTTCTCAGCCCCAGCATTTT	CASSRLDRVSQPQHF
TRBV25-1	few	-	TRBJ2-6	TGTGCCAGCAGTCCCCCCACAGGTGTATACTCTGGGGCCAACGTCCTGACTTTC	CASSPPTGVYSGANVLTF
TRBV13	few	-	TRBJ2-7	TGTGCCAGCAGCCCCCCGGGACGGACCTCCTACGAGCAGTACTTC	CASSPPGRTSYEQYF
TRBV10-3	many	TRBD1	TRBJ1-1	TGTGCCATCAGTGCGACAGGGCCCAGGCGTGAAGCTTTCTTT	CAISATGPRREAFF
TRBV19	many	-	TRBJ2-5	TGTGCCAGTAGTCCGCTTGGGCGTCGGGAGACCCAGTACTTC	CASSPLGRRETQYF